The rows below give T cell receptor beta chains drawn from one sample of a study of cytomegalovirus exposure and HLA in healthy donors. TCRdb's table, derived via immunoSEQ multiplex PCR, lists solely in-frame clones and lacks some. The profile shows about 140,000 clones, approximately 85% of them singletons. Sequences were obtained from PBMCs. The receptors shown here come from a woman aged 45-65 years in good health and CMV-seropositive. The CDR3 runs from the conserved cysteine through the conserved F or W. D genes are given only for firm matches. Only part of the rows carry a size: once, few, many, or a class if the clone is expanded.

TRBV28	-	-	TRBJ2-6	TGTGCCAGCAGGACGAGGACAGAAGCCACTGGGGCCAACGTCCTGACTTTC	CASRTRTEATGANVLTF
TRBV7-2	-	few	TRBJ2-7	TGTGCCAGCAGCTTAGTGGTAGGGGCCGCCTACGAGCAGTACTTC	CASSLVVGAAYEQYF
TRBV19	TRBD2	once	TRBJ2-1	TGTGCCAGTAGTCCCAGCGGGGATCTCTACAATGAGCAGTTCTTC	CASSPSGDLYNEQFF
TRBV4-3	-	-	TRBJ1-4	TGCGCCAGCAGCCAAGATACGGGAGGCCCCGAAAAACTGTTTTTT	CASSQDTGGPEKLFF
TRBV7-9	TRBD1	once	TRBJ2-7	TGTGCCAGCAGCTCGTACAGGGGTTACGAGCAGTACTTC	CASSSYRGYEQYF
TRBV7-9	-	-	TRBJ2-3	TGTGCCAGCAGCTTAGTGCCTCGGGATACGCAGTATTTT	CASSLVPRDTQYF
TRBV15	TRBD1	-	TRBJ1-6	TGTGCCACCAGCAGAGGGACAGGCCTCTATAATTCAGGCCTCCACTTT	CATSRGTGLYNSGLHF
TRBV4-3	-	-	TRBJ1-3	TGCGCCAGCAGCCATTTACAGGCGTCTGGAAACACCATATATTTT	CASSHLQASGNTIYF
TRBV28	TRBD2	few	TRBJ2-1	TGTGCCAGCAGCAACTCCCCCGGGACTAGCGGGTCGTACGGGCACAATGAGCAGTTCTTC	CASSNSPGTSGSYGHNEQFF
TRBV19	-	-	TRBJ1-1	TGTGCCAGTCGCCCACAGGGAAGGATCGGCAACACTGAAGCTTTCTTT	CASRPQGRIGNTEAFF
TRBV6-1	TRBD1	-	TRBJ1-6	TGTGCCACCCTACCGGGACAGCTGAATTCACCCCTCCACTTT	CATLPGQLNSPLHF
TRBV30	TRBD2	-	TRBJ2-3	TGTGCCTGGAGCGTGGGGACTAGCGGGGGGTGGGTAGATACGCAGTATTTT	CAWSVGTSGGWVDTQYF
TRBV29-1	-	-	TRBJ2-3	TGCAGCTTCCGCGGTAGCACAGATACGCAGTATTTT	CSFRGSTDTQYF
TRBV11-2	-	-	TRBJ1-1	TGTGCCAGCAGGCTGAGGGACACTGAAGCTTTCTTT	CASRLRDTEAFF
TRBV4-1	TRBD2	-	TRBJ2-1	TGCGCCAGCAGCCAAGATGGGTCGAGAGCGGGGGGCGGGTTCTTC	CASSQDGSRAGGGFF
TRBV5-4	-	-	TRBJ2-5	TGTGCCAGCAGCTTGGCAGGGGAGCAGACCCAGTACTTC	CASSLAGEQTQYF
TRBV9	-	-	TRBJ2-2	TGTGCCAGCAGCGCCCTAAACACCGGGGAGCTGTTTTTT	CASSALNTGELFF
TRBV28	TRBD1	-	TRBJ2-7	TGTGCCACTAGCGACAGGGGGCGTTGGTACGAGCAGTACTTC	CATSDRGRWYEQYF
TRBV7-9	-	few	TRBJ2-6	TGTGCCAGCAGCTTGACAGTATCTGGGGCCAACGTCCTGACTTTC	CASSLTVSGANVLTF
TRBV5-1	TRBD1	-	TRBJ1-2	TGCGCCAGCAGCTTGCAAGGGGGCATCTATGGCTACACCTTC	CASSLQGGIYGYTF
TRBV7-3	-	-	TRBJ2-6	TGTGCCAGCAGCTCTCAGGGGCTTGGGGCCAACGTCCTGACTTTC	CASSSQGLGANVLTF